The 22 T cell receptor beta chains listed next were all sequenced from one sample in a study of Ad26.COV2.S vaccination and SARS-CoV-2 variants (dated by TCRdb to the early 2020s). The sample's treatment or condition label, in plain terms: roughly 19 received Ad26.COV2.S at low or high dose, single or two shots; five or six received placebo; per-sample allocation not given. For vaccine and placebo recipients, the sequenced repertoires came from samples collected on day 63 after the first injection. The protocol used for the library was the immunoSEQ multiplex PCR assay. The source is immuneACCESS, and TCRdb retained only in-frame sequences with V and J called. Part of the clones is not carried over; for the studies checked, unresolved V genes explain less than half of this, and the remainder is unexplained. For this sample the table gives some 520,000 clones, of which 70% to 90% were detected only once. The leading ten clones occupy 10% to 15% of the sample.

The source material was peripheral blood, sampled in a trial of Ad26.COV2.S vaccine versus placebo. The receptors derive from a person aged 18-65 years who received the Ad26.COV2.S COVID-19 vaccine or a placebo.

The chain uses TRBV18 and TRBJ1-2; D gene ambiguous. Germline CDR1 KGHSH, CDR2 LQKENI. V was pared by 3 bases and J by 8 bases, with 19 bases between. This CDR3 contains 15 residues. Written as DNA, the CDR3 is TGTGCCAGCTCACCCCAGTTAATTGACACGGAGGGCTACACCTTC. Protein product: CASSPQLIDTEGYTF.

This chain connects TRBV5-4 to TRBJ2-7, with D possibly called TRBD1 or TRBD2 (5 bases each). Germline V gene sequence: CDR1 SGHNT, CDR2 YYREEE (reference sequence). V was pared by 1 base and J by 6 bases, with 14 bases between. The CDR3 runs 14 residues. This CDR3 is CASSLLRGAAEQYF. The CDR3 region has the DNA TGTGCCAGCAGCTTGCTGAGGGGCGCGGCCGAGCAGTACTTC.

The chain carries TRBV3-1 (or the pseudogene TRBV3-2) and TRBJ2-1; D may match TRBD1 or TRBD2 (7 bases each). The CDR3 is made up of 15 amino acids. CDR1 is LGHDT and CDR2 is YNNKEL in the germline V gene (reference sequence). The ends were cut back, 0 bases at V and 14 bases at J, with 20 bases in the middle. The CDR3 DNA is TGTGCCAGCAGCCAAGACGGGGGGATGGGACAGAGGGAGTTCTTC. Encoded protein: CASSQDGGMGQREFF.

This clone was counted a single time. The chain couples TRBV5-6 to TRBJ2-7; 11 bases are shared with TRBD1. CDR1 is SGHDT, CDR2 YYEEEE, per germline. The CDR3 consists of 15 residues. The trim removed 4 bases at V and 1 base at J, leaving 4 bases unmatched. The CDR3 region has the DNA TGTGCCAGCAGCCAGGGACAGGGGGGTTCCTACGAGCAGTACTTC. It encodes CASSQGQGGSYEQYF.

Notes on this clone: The sample contains more than one DNA sequence encoding this CDR3. The rearrangement joins TRBV5-1 to TRBJ2-1; perhaps TRBD2 as D (5 bases). The CDR3 totals 13 residues. Germline CDR1 SGHRS, CDR2 YFSETQ. V lost 4 bases and J 4 bases, leaving 9 bases between the germline ends. The CDR3 is CASSLDSYNEQFF. The CDR3 bases are TGCGCCAGCAGCCTGGACTCGTACAATGAGCAGTTCTTC.

V gene TRBV28 combines with J gene TRBJ2-1, with a possible D match to TRBD2 (5 bases). V gave up 8 bases and J gave up 0 bases, with 14 bases separating them. Germline V gives CDR1 MDHEN, CDR2 SYDVKM. This CDR3 has 15 residues. CDR3 in DNA: TGTGCCAGCTCGGAGGTGAGAGGCTCCTACAATGAGCAGTTCTTC. Translated: CASSEVRGSYNEQFF.

The rearrangement joins TRBV2 to TRBJ2-1, with a possible D match to TRBD2 (6 bases). This CDR3 has 15 residues. Germline V gene data show CDR1 as SNHLY and CDR2 as FYNNEI. Trimming cost V 8 bases and J 6 bases, with 20 bases left between them. In DNA form, the CDR3 reads TGTGCCAGCTCCTCGAGCGGAATGGGGGGCAATGAGCAGTTCTTC. Amino acid sequence: CASSSSGMGGNEQFF.

The chain is built from TRBV9 and TRBJ2-1; 11 positions match TRBD1. CDR1 SGDLS and CDR2 YYNGEE come from the germline V gene. V lost 0 bases to trimming and J lost 9 bases; unmatched junction nucleotides: 8. The CDR3 extends over 16 amino acids. Here the CDR3 reads CASSVDPGQGGGEQFF. The DNA of the CDR3 is TGTGCCAGCAGCGTAGACCCGGGACAGGGGGGCGGTGAGCAGTTCTTC.

The CDR3 DNA is TGCAGCGCGTTCGGGACTAGCGGGAGGTTCGAGCAGTACTTC. It translates to CSAFGTSGRFEQYF. The chain recombines TRBV29-1 with TRBJ2-7; 15 bases are shared with TRBD2. The ends lost 7 bases at V and 6 bases at J; junction bases unmatched: 7. Germline V gives CDR1 SQVTM, CDR2 ANQGSEA. This CDR3 region has 14 residues.

V and J are TRBV19 and TRBJ1-2; D not resolved. Germline V gene sequence: CDR1 LNHDA, CDR2 SQIVND (reference sequence). V shed 7 bases and J shed 8 bases, with 20 bases lying between them. This CDR3 has 14 residues. As DNA, the CDR3 is TGTGCCAGTACCCCTTCGGGTGTTTTGTGGGGCTACACCTTC. Encoded protein: CASTPSGVLWGYTF.

This clone has more than one count but fewer than ten. The chain carries TRBV7-9 and TRBJ2-7; D ambiguous. With 2 bases removed from V and 10 bases from J, the gap between germline ends came to 12 bases. The CDR3 extends over 12 amino acids. CDR1 and CDR2 (germline): SEHNR, FQNEAQ (reference sequence). CDR3 sequence: CASSLTLVEQYF. CDR3 nucleotide sequence: TGTGCCAGCAGCTTAACGCTAGTGGAACAGTACTTC.

The chain uses TRBV7-9 and TRBJ1-1; D is perhaps TRBD1 (6 bases). Germline loops: CDR1 SEHNR, CDR2 FQNEAQ (reference sequence). V gave up 1 base and J gave up 3 bases, with 21 bases separating them. The CDR3 runs 18 residues. CDR3 amino acids: CASSLGLGQGSRDTEAFF. DNA of the CDR3: TGTGCCAGCAGCTTAGGCCTGGGACAAGGCTCTAGGGACACTGAAGCTTTCTTT.

This rearrangement joins TRBV4-3 to TRBJ2-2, with 12 bases that match TRBD1. The J segment lost 2 bases and the V segment lost 3 bases, leaving 10 bases of the junction unmatched. Germline-derived CDR1 and CDR2 are LGHNA and YSLEER. This CDR3 has 19 amino acids. The CDR3 loop reads CASSHRRTGTGGNTGELFF. Written as DNA, the CDR3 is TGCGCCAGCAGCCATAGAAGGACGGGGACAGGGGGCAACACCGGGGAGCTGTTTTTT.

The chain carries TRBV13 and TRBJ2-7, with D possibly TRBD1 on 5 matching bases. The CDR3 loop spans 13 amino acids. Germline CDR1 PRHDT, CDR2 FYEKMQ (reference sequence). V was pared by 5 bases and J by 3 bases, with 11 bases between. The CDR3 coding sequence is TGTGCCAGCAGCCCCCGACAGAACTACGAGCAGTACTTC. This sequence encodes CASSPRQNYEQYF. The entire variable domain, with the rest obtained from reference TRBV13 and TRBJ2-7, is as follows: AAGVIQSPRHLIKEKRETATLKCYPIPRHDTVYWYQQGPGQDPQFLISFYEKMQSDKGSIPDRFSAQQFSDYHSELNMSSLELGDSALYFCASSPRQNYEQYFGPGTRLTVT.

V is TRBV6-2 or TRBV6-3 and J is TRBJ1-5, with a tentative D call TRBD1 (5 bases). Per germline, CDR1 MNHEY and CDR2 SVGEGT. V was cut by 6 bases and J by 2 bases, with 14 bases left in between. There are 15 residues in the CDR3. The CDR3 sequence is CASSRAESGNQPQHF. As DNA, the CDR3 is TGTGCCAGCAGCAGGGCCGAGTCCGGCAATCAGCCCCAGCATTTT.

The rearrangement uses TRBV2 and TRBJ2-5; TRBD2 aligns across 7 bases. The germline V gene has CDR1 SNHLY and CDR2 FYNNEI. The trim removed 4 bases at V and 1 base at J, leaving 0 bases unmatched. This CDR3 contains 13 residues. The CDR3 reads CASSGGGQETQYF. CDR3 DNA sequence: TGTGCCAGCAGTGGGGGGGGCCAAGAGACCCAGTACTTC.

V usage is TRBV5-5 and J usage is TRBJ2-7, with 7 bases lining up with TRBD2. Germline loops: CDR1 SGHKS, CDR2 YYEKEE (reference sequence). Unmatched junction bases numbered 8, after V lost 4 bases and J lost 4 bases. This CDR3 spans 14 amino acids. The CDR3 region is CASSPGPGGYEQYF. The CDR3 DNA follows: TGTGCCAGCAGCCCGGGTCCCGGGGGGTACGAGCAGTACTTC.

The rearrangement joins TRBV25-1 to TRBJ2-1; the D is unclear. CDR1 is MGHDK, CDR2 SYGVNS, per germline. V gave up 2 bases and J gave up 7 bases, with 6 bases separating them. The CDR3 consists of 12 residues. The CDR3 bases are TGTGCCAGCAGTGAACGGTTAAATGAGCAGTTCTTC. This translates into CASSERLNEQFF.

The chain links TRBV28 to TRBJ2-1; 8 bases map to TRBD1. CDR3 length: 13 residues. Germline V gene lookup returns CDR1 MDHEN and CDR2 SYDVKM. The ends lost 6 bases at V and 5 bases at J; junction bases unmatched: 3. In DNA form, the CDR3 reads TGTGCCAGCAGCCAGGGACAGGACAATGAGCAGTTCTTC. This codes for CASSQGQDNEQFF. Full variable domain (outside the CDR3, taken from reference TRBV28 and TRBJ2-1): DVKVTQSSRYLVKRTGEKVFLECVQDMDHENMFWYRQDPGLGLRLIYFSYDVKMKEKGDIPEGYSVSREKKERFSLILESASTNQTSMYLCASSQGQDNEQFFGPGTRLTVL.

CDR3 in DNA: TGTGCCAGCAGCTTATCTCGGGGGCCGAATGAAAAACTGTTTTTT. Its translation: CASSLSRGPNEKLFF. The rearrangement uses TRBV11-2 and TRBJ1-4, with D perhaps matching TRBD1 (6 bases). V was shortened by 2 bases and J by 5 bases, with 12 bases between the two germline ends. The CDR3 is 15 amino acids. CDR1 and CDR2 from the germline V gene are SGHAT and FQNNGV. Full variable domain (rest looked up from reference TRBV11-2 and TRBJ1-4): EAGVAQSPRYKIIEKRQSVAFWCNPISGHATLYWYQQILGQGPKLLIQFQNNGVVDDSQLPKDRFSAERLKGVDSTLKIQPAKLEDSAVYLCASSLSRGPNEKLFFGSGTQLSVL.

The chain joins TRBV11-2 to TRBJ2-1, with TRBD2 identical over 8 bases. V lost 1 base and J lost 2; bases outside the gene matches: 1. CDR3 length: 15 residues. Germline CDR1 reads SGHAT; CDR2 reads FQNNGV. The CDR3 DNA reads as TGTGCCAGCAGCTTAGTGGGACTAGCCTACAATGAGCAGTTCTTC. Translating it yields CASSLVGLAYNEQFF.

This chain uses TRBV7-2 with TRBJ2-7, with TRBD1 identical over 7 bases. Germline assignment: CDR1 SGHTA and CDR2 FQGNSA. The J segment lost 6 bases and the V segment lost 5 bases, leaving 10 bases of the junction unmatched. This CDR3 spans 14 amino acids. CDR3 nucleotides: TGTGCCAGCAGCGTACAGGGGTTCGGGCTCGAGCAGTACTTC. Translating gives CASSVQGFGLEQYF.